This note documents a single TCR beta chain sequence. Its antigen is as yet unknown. These data belong to a study of shared clonotypes between healthy human individuals. Study-wide context: A donor's plate count was three for CD4 naive and three for CD4 memory; CD8 naive had two and CD8 memory one. Study-wide results and caveats: Despite large depth, rarefaction showed incomplete sorted-subset sequencing.

Division of CD4+ cells produced a CD45RA+ naive subset and a CD45RA-negative memory subset. V shed 4 bases, J shed 4 bases, and the junction held 8 bases outside the gene matches. CDR3 length equals 14 residues. The germline gives CDR1 SGHNT, CDR2 YYREEE (reference sequence). TCRdb's table, derived via immunoSEQ multiplex PCR, lists solely in-frame clones and lacks some. The sample carries 1,500,000 or so clones, approximately 98.5% recorded once. The genes are TRBV5-4 and TRBJ2-7; TRBD1 matches 7 bases. Sequencing input: naive CD4+ T cells sorted from blood. Documented subset: CD45RA+ positively selected. The clonotype was recovered from a man between 25 and 39 years old in good health. CDR3 residues: CASSPRQGGYEQYF. The CDR3, as DNA: TGTGCCAGCAGCCCACGACAGGGCGGATACGAGCAGTACTTC. The entire variable domain, with the rest obtained from reference TRBV5-4 and TRBJ2-7, is as follows: ETGVTQSPTHLIKTRGQQVTLRCSSQSGHNTVSWYQQALGQGPQFIFQYYREEENGRGNFPPRFSGLQFPNYSSELNVNALELDDSALYLCASSPRQGGYEQYFGPGTRLTVT.